The clone carrying this TCR beta chain was recorded a few times. Its antigen is unknown. This sample is drawn from a study of identical twins. Study observations and caveats: Twins showed weaker excess sharing in their beta out-of-frame sequences. A cross-sectional statistical analysis, not follow-up of the same donors, supported the conclusions. Cord blood beta clonotypes that were abundant carried fewer insertions, and memory repertoires showed no such trend.

TCRdb processed the 5' RACE reads anew with MiXCR; each CDR3 protein has one entry. This sample has about 690,000 distinct CDR3 sequences, with 5.5% to 7.5% found just once. In every case, the donor was a healthy Caucasian. This CDR3 is 16 amino acids long. Trimming at V came to 5 bases and at J to 2 bases, leaving 10 bases not matched to a gene. Germline values: CDR1 SGHAT, CDR2 FQNNGV. The origin of this receptor is a man in his late teens or twenties in good health. The chain recombines TRBV11-2 with TRBJ2-5, with 8 bases lining up with TRBD2. Sequenced input: naive T cells sorted from blood. CDR3 in amino acids: CASSRRAGVWQETQYF. CDR3 DNA: TGTGCCAGCAGCCGGCGAGCGGGAGTGTGGCAAGAGACCCAGTACTTC.